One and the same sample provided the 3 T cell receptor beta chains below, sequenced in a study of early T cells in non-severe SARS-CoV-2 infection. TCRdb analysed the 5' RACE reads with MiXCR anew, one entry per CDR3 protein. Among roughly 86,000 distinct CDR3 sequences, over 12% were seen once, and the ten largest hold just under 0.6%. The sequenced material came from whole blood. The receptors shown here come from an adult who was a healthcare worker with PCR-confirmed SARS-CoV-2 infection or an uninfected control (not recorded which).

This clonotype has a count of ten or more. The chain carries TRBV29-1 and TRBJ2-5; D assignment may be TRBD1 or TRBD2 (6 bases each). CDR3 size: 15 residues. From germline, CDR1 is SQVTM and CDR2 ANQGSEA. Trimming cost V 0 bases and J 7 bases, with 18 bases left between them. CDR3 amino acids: CSVEDRLGGSGTQYF. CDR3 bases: TGCAGCGTTGAAGATCGATTAGGGGGGAGCGGGACCCAGTACTTC.

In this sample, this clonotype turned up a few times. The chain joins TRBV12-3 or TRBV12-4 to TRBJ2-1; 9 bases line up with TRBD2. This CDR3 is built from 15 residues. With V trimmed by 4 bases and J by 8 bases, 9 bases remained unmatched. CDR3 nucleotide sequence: TGTGCCAGCAGTTCGGGACTAGCTAGGGGAGATGAGCAGTTCTTC. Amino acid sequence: CASSSGLARGDEQFF.

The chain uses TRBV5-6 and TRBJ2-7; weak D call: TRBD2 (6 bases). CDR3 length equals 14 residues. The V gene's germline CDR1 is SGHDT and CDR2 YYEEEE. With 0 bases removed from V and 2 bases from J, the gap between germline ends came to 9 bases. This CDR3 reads CASSLGRLAYEQYV. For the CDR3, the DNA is TGTGCCAGCAGCTTGGGCCGACTAGCCTACGAGCAGTACGTC.